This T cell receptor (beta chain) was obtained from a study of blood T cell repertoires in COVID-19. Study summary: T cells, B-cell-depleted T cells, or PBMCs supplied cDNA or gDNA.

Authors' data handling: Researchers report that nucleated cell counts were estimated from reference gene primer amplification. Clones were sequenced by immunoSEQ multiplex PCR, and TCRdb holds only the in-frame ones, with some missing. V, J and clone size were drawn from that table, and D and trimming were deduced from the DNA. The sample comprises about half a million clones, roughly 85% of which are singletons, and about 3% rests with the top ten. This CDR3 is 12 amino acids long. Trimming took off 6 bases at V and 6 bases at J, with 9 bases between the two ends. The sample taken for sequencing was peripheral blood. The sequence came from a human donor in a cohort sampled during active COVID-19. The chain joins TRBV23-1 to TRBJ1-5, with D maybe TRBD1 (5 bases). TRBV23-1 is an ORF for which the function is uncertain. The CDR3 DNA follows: TGCGCCAGCAGGCGCAGGGTTCAGCCCCAGCATTTT. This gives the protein CASRRRVQPQHF.